This is a list of T cell receptor beta chains from one sample in a study of early T cells in non-severe SARS-CoV-2 infection. Each CDR3 protein gets one entry after TCRdb re-called the 5' RACE reads with MiXCR. The sample lists tens of thousands of distinct CDR3 sequences; approximately 15% were seen once. Sequencing was performed on whole blood, taken at baseline. The receptors originated from an adult who was a healthcare worker with PCR-confirmed SARS-CoV-2 infection or an uninfected control (not recorded which). CDR3s leave out the opening cysteine and the closing phenylalanine or tryptophan. Each record gives: V gene, D gene, J gene, CDR3 protein. The D gene is left open where the match is weak.

V: TRBV5-1
D: TRBD2
J: TRBJ2-1
CDR3: ASSSRLAGSYNEQF

V: TRBV3-1
D: TRBD1
J: TRBJ2-1
CDR3: ASSPRDRYNEQF

V: TRBV3-1
D: NA
J: TRBJ2-7
CDR3: ASSQLPYEQY

V: TRBV7-2
D: NA
J: TRBJ2-7
CDR3: ASSLIRDTHEQY

V: TRBV6-6
D: TRBD1
J: TRBJ2-1
CDR3: ASSRTGNVDSEQF

V: TRBV5-6
D: TRBD1
J: TRBJ2-7
CDR3: ASSVLGRGQNYEQY

V: TRBV27
D: NA
J: TRBJ2-7
CDR3: ASSTLRGKDYEQY

V: TRBV7-2
D: NA
J: TRBJ1-2
CDR3: ASSLATSYGYT

V: TRBV18
D: NA
J: TRBJ1-1
CDR3: ASSPPGRNTEAF

V: TRBV2
D: NA
J: TRBJ1-2
CDR3: ASSEAQGLGYGYT

V: TRBV6-1
D: NA
J: TRBJ2-1
CDR3: ASSDPREVYPGTQLREEQF

V: TRBV7-2
D: TRBD2
J: TRBJ2-7
CDR3: ASSQGGRASYEQY

V: TRBV7-9
D: NA
J: TRBJ2-1
CDR3: ASSSQGEQF

V: TRBV27
D: TRBD1
J: TRBJ2-7
CDR3: ASSLSGGTYEQY

V: TRBV5-1
D: TRBD1
J: TRBJ2-7
CDR3: ASSPQGTGAYEQY

V: TRBV20-1
D: NA
J: TRBJ1-6
CDR3: SASPLTSSPLH

V: TRBV5-1
D: NA
J: TRBJ2-1
CDR3: ASSWDIYNEQF

V: TRBV28
D: NA
J: TRBJ2-1
CDR3: ASSLLRNEQF

V: TRBV5-1
D: NA
J: TRBJ1-5
CDR3: ASRQGSNQPQH

V: TRBV7-9
D: TRBD1
J: TRBJ1-4
CDR3: ASSLRGTVEKLF

V: TRBV28
D: NA
J: TRBJ2-7
CDR3: ASSYGLYEQY

V: TRBV28
D: NA
J: TRBJ2-1
CDR3: ATGYGGRPLEQF

V: TRBV3-1
D: NA
J: TRBJ1-6
CDR3: ASSQVGRNSPLH

V: TRBV12-3/TRBV12-4
D: NA
J: TRBJ2-2
CDR3: ASITELTGELF

V: TRBV28
D: NA
J: TRBJ1-2
CDR3: ASSPGRRGPYGYT

V: TRBV4-1
D: NA
J: TRBJ1-5
CDR3: ASSQGALGQPQH

V: TRBV20-1
D: NA
J: TRBJ1-2
CDR3: SARDSGNYGYT

V: TRBV27
D: NA
J: TRBJ2-2
CDR3: ASSFPATGELF

V: TRBV7-9
D: NA
J: TRBJ2-1
CDR3: ASSLVPQGNEQF

V: TRBV27
D: TRBD2
J: TRBJ2-1
CDR3: ASMASGSHEQF

V: TRBV11-2
D: NA
J: TRBJ2-6
CDR3: ASSPIFSNSGANVLT

V: TRBV11-3
D: NA
J: TRBJ1-4
CDR3: ASSSEKLF

V: TRBV11-2
D: TRBD1
J: TRBJ2-7
CDR3: ASLRTGGYEQY

V: TRBV6-1
D: TRBD1
J: TRBJ1-1
CDR3: ASSALTGALTEVF

V: TRBV28
D: NA
J: TRBJ2-7
CDR3: ATRPEGEIYEQY

V: TRBV20-1
D: NA
J: TRBJ2-3
CDR3: SAVRSDTQY

V: TRBV5-1
D: NA
J: TRBJ2-3
CDR3: ASSLGSSSTDTQY

V: TRBV5-1
D: TRBD2
J: TRBJ2-2
CDR3: ASSEAGANTGELF

V: TRBV5-4
D: TRBD1
J: TRBJ2-3
CDR3: ASSWDRGPADTQY

V: TRBV5-5
D: TRBD2
J: TRBJ2-7
CDR3: ASRFGLLADYEQY

V: TRBV6-4
D: NA
J: TRBJ2-2
CDR3: ASSDNTGELF

V: TRBV6-1
D: TRBD2
J: TRBJ2-3
CDR3: AILLAGADTQY

V: TRBV10-3
D: TRBD2
J: TRBJ2-3
CDR3: AISESSLAGTDTQY